These 25 T cell receptor beta chains were all obtained from the same sample, sequenced in a study of siplizumab effects on memory and regulatory T cells. The antigens of these receptors remain unknown. Assay: immunoSEQ multiplex PCR; the TCRdb copy retains only in-frame clones and omits some. The data show about 3,400 clones, 45% to 60% seen once. Cells of the mixed lymphocyte reaction were cocultured at 37 degrees C for roughly six days. Sequences were obtained from CFSE-low (dividing) CD8+ T cells sorted from an allogeneic mixed lymphocyte reaction. These receptors all come from a human donor in good health; the cells came from an allogeneic mixed lymphocyte reaction. Some clones in this sample may be carry-over from other donors' samples.

The rearrangement uses TRBV13 and TRBJ2-2; possibly TRBD1 or TRBD2 for D (5 bases each). The CDR3 has 15 amino acids. In germline, CDR1 is PRHDT, CDR2 FYEKMQ (reference sequence). V dropped 4 bases and J dropped 0 bases, with 9 bases sitting between them. CDR3 nucleotides: TGTGCCAGCAGCTGGGACGGCGCGAACACCGGGGAGCTGTTTTTT. It codes for CASSWDGANTGELFF.

The chain employs TRBV9 and TRBJ1-1; TRBD1 might be the D (6 bases). Trimming took off 2 bases at V and 5 bases at J, with 16 bases between the two ends. Germline loops: CDR1 SGDLS, CDR2 YYNGEE. The CDR3 contains 15 residues. CDR3 protein: CASSVYSGVGTEAFF. CDR3 nucleotides: TGTGCCAGCAGCGTCTATTCAGGGGTAGGAACTGAAGCTTTCTTT. Full variable domain (rest looked up from reference TRBV9 and TRBJ1-1): DSGVTQTPKHLITATGQRVTLRCSPRSGDLSVYWYQQSLDQGLQFLIQYYNGEERAKGNILERFSAQQFPDLHSELNLSSLELGDSALYFCASSVYSGVGTEAFFGQGTRLTVV.

In this sample, this clone turned up a few times. This chain connects TRBV7-9 to TRBJ2-7; D remains ambiguous. The CDR3 covers 12 residues. Germline CDR1 SEHNR, CDR2 FQNEAQ (reference sequence). V was clipped by 1 base and J by 5 bases, with 6 bases between them. CDR3 in DNA: TGTGCCAGCAGCTTAGAATCAGACGAGCAGTACTTC. It yields the protein CASSLESDEQYF. Combining the CDR3 with reference TRBV7-9 and TRBJ2-7 gives the whole variable domain DTGVSQNPRHKITKRGQNVTFRCDPISEHNRLYWYRQTLGQGPEFLTYFQNEAQLEKSRLLSDRFSAERPKGSFSTLEIQRTEQGDSAMYLCASSLESDEQYFGPGTRLTVT.

The chain joins TRBV21-1 to TRBJ1-5. TRBV21-1 is designated a pseudogene. The CDR3 length is 13 residues. CDR3 loop: CASTLRGNQPQHF. CDR3 coding DNA: TGTGCCAGCACCCTCCGTGGAAATCAGCCCCAGCATTTT.

For the CDR3, the DNA is TGCGCCAGCAGCCCCCGCGGCCAGACTGGGGCCAACGTCCTGACTTTC. Translation: CASSPRGQTGANVLTF. The gene calls are TRBV4-1 and TRBJ2-6; D is unclear. Germline V lookup: CDR1 MGHRA, CDR2 YSYEKL. The V gene lost 4 bases and the J gene lost 2 bases, with 12 bases spanning the gap. The CDR3 length is 16 residues.

The chain is built from TRBV6-6 and TRBJ2-7; TRBD2 is a possible D gene (5 bases). The germline CDR1 and CDR2 sequences are MNHNY and SVGAGI (reference sequence). V lost 3 bases and J lost 2, with 8 bases in between. The CDR3 has 13 residues. As DNA, the CDR3 is TGTGCCAGCAGTTATTCCGGGACCTACGAGCAGTACTTC. As protein: CASSYSGTYEQYF.

The chain's CDR3 is CASSTWAEDGYTF. The DNA for the CDR3 is TGTGCCAGCAGTACCTGGGCAGAGGATGGCTACACCTTC. The chain is built from TRBV6-1 and TRBJ1-2; D call uncertain. This CDR3 region has 13 residues. Trimming removed 5 bases from V and 6 bases from J, with 13 bases in between. The germline gives CDR1 MNHNS, CDR2 SASEGT.

This chain joins TRBV2 and TRBJ2-5; TRBD2 matches at 11 bases. The CDR3 is made up of 15 amino acids. Germline V gene data show CDR1 as SNHLY and CDR2 as FYNNEI. V was clipped by 5 bases and J by 2 bases; unmatched bases: 4. The CDR3 bases are TGTGCCAGCAGTATCTGGACTAGCGGGCAAGAGACCCAGTACTTC. It encodes CASSIWTSGQETQYF.

The gene calls are TRBV20-1 and TRBJ2-3; unclear D gene. V lost 2 bases, J lost 5 bases, and 5 bases lay in between. CDR3 length: 11 amino acids. CDR1 is DFQATT, CDR2 SNEGSKA, per germline (reference sequence). CDR3 sequence reads: CSARWGDTQYF. CDR3 coding DNA: TGCAGTGCTAGATGGGGAGATACGCAGTATTTT.

This clone was recorded a few times. The chain uses TRBV11-1 and TRBJ2-7; 11 bases align to TRBD2. CDR3 length: 16 amino acids. The V segment lost 4 bases and the J segment 2 bases; nucleotides outside the gene matches: 7. Germline V CDR1 and CDR2: SGHAT, FQDESV (reference sequence). The CDR3 bases are TGTGCCAGCAGCTACCGGACTAGCGGGTTAGCCTACGAGCAGTACTTC. Translation gives CASSYRTSGLAYEQYF.

The chain couples TRBV6-5 to TRBJ1-4, with D possibly TRBD1 on 6 matching bases. V was clipped by 5 bases and J by 7 bases, with 14 bases between them. The CDR3 totals 14 residues. Germline CDR1 and CDR2: MNHEY and SVGAGI. The CDR3 here is CASSLQGRGEKLFF. The DNA of the CDR3 is TGTGCCAGCAGTCTTCAGGGCAGGGGTGAAAAACTGTTTTTT.

This clone was detected a few times. This rearrangement joins TRBV19 to TRBJ2-1; a possible D gene is TRBD1 (6 bases). The CDR3 is 17 amino acids. The V gene lost 0 bases and the J gene lost 0 bases, with 12 bases spanning the gap. Germline V gene lookup returns CDR1 LNHDA and CDR2 SQIVND (reference sequence). CDR3 DNA sequence: TGTGCCAGTAGTATAGAACAGGGATTGGGCTCCTACAATGAGCAGTTCTTC. Its translation is CASSIEQGLGSYNEQFF.

The V call is TRBV27, the J call TRBJ2-3; 8 positions match TRBD1. The germline CDR1 and CDR2 sequences are MNHEY and SMNVEV (reference sequence). The CDR3 consists of 15 residues. The ends lost 6 bases at V and 3 bases at J; junction bases unmatched: 8. This chain's CDR3 is CASSLYRGETDTQYF. The CDR3 DNA is TGTGCCAGCAGCCTTTACAGGGGGGAGACAGATACGCAGTATTTT.

The chain carries TRBV2 and TRBJ1-2; D uncertain. Germline loops: CDR1 SNHLY, CDR2 FYNNEI. Trimming removed 4 bases at V and 4 bases at J, with 7 bases between. This CDR3 is built from 12 residues. The CDR3 loop reads CASSGVSYGYTF. The CDR3 DNA is TGTGCCAGCAGTGGTGTCAGCTATGGCTACACCTTC.

This clone is deemed medium-sized. This chain joins TRBV9 and TRBJ1-3; the D gene is possibly TRBD1 (6 bases). The V gene lost 4 bases and the J gene lost 2 bases, with 13 bases spanning the gap. Germline V gives CDR1 SGDLS, CDR2 YYNGEE. CDR3 size: 15 residues. This CDR3 is CASSPGVGAGNTIYF. CDR3 coding DNA: TGTGCCAGCAGCCCAGGGGTAGGGGCTGGAAACACCATATATTTT.

This clone occurred a few times. The chain employs TRBV9 and TRBJ1-1; perhaps TRBD1 as D (5 bases). The V gene's germline CDR1 is SGDLS and CDR2 YYNGEE. Between the trimmed V and J ends, which lost 3 bases and 3 bases, there was a span of 12 bases. The CDR3 is 14 amino acids. This CDR3 is CASSGGVGYTEAFF. CDR3 DNA: TGTGCCAGCAGCGGAGGGGTAGGGTACACTGAAGCTTTCTTT.

The genes are TRBV14 and TRBJ2-5; TRBD1 matches at 10 bases. This CDR3 contains 18 residues. Germline CDR1 reads SGHDN; CDR2 reads FVKESK. V was clipped by 1 base and J by 6 bases; unmatched bases: 14. The CDR3 spells CASSQAWLETGGAKTQYF. The CDR3 coding sequence is TGTGCCAGCAGCCAAGCTTGGCTCGAGACAGGGGGCGCGAAGACCCAGTACTTC.

The chain carries TRBV27 and TRBJ2-7; 9 nucleotides agree with TRBD2. The CDR3 has 14 amino acids. Unmatched junction bases numbered 2, after V lost 3 bases and J lost 2 bases. The germline CDR1 and CDR2 sequences are MNHEY and SMNVEV (reference sequence). CDR3 sequence: CASSFAGGPYEQYF. In nucleotides, the CDR3 is TGTGCCAGCAGTTTCGCGGGAGGGCCCTACGAGCAGTACTTC.

The chain is built from TRBV29-1 and TRBJ1-4; D is unclear. V lost 0 bases and J lost 6, with 11 bases in between. The CDR3 runs 14 residues. Germline V gene lookup returns CDR1 SQVTM and CDR2 ANQGSEA. The CDR3 is CSVEDVVRDEKLFF. CDR3 nucleotide sequence: TGCAGCGTTGAAGATGTGGTGCGGGATGAAAAACTGTTTTTT.

V usage is TRBV7-6 and J usage is TRBJ1-2; D may be TRBD1 (6 bases). Deletions cut 4 bases from V and 7 bases from J, with 13 bases between. The CDR3 loop spans 13 amino acids. Germline V CDR1 and CDR2: SGHVS, FNYEAQ. CDR3 protein: CASSSDRFGGYTF. CDR3 DNA sequence: TGTGCCAGCAGCTCCGACAGGTTTGGTGGCTACACCTTC.

The V call is TRBV7-6, the J call TRBJ1-1, with D hard to call. The CDR3 consists of 14 residues. Germline V lookup: CDR1 SGHVS, CDR2 FNYEAQ. The ends were cut back, 4 bases at V and 2 bases at J, with 11 bases in the middle. In DNA form, the CDR3 reads TGTGCCAGCAGCTCCGGACTCTCCAACACTGAAGCTTTCTTT. It codes for CASSSGLSNTEAFF.

The V and J genes are TRBV2 and TRBJ2-3, with D hard to call. V was shortened by 1 base and J by 1 base, with 6 bases between the two germline ends. CDR1 SNHLY and CDR2 FYNNEI come from the germline V gene. The CDR3 runs to 14 residues. CDR3 sequence: CASSEVPGTDTQYF. CDR3 nucleotides: TGTGCCAGCAGTGAAGTTCCGGGCACAGATACGCAGTATTTT.

The chain has TRBV19 and TRBJ1-1; D might be TRBD1 (6 bases). V lost 2 bases and J lost 4, with 11 bases in between. The length of the CDR3 is 14 residues. In germline, CDR1 is LNHDA, CDR2 SQIVND (reference sequence). This CDR3 is CASSIWGQATEAFF. For the CDR3, the DNA is TGTGCCAGTAGTATATGGGGGCAGGCCACTGAAGCTTTCTTT.

This clone was seen more than once but under ten times. This sequence joins TRBV7-3 and TRBJ2-1; 10 nucleotides line up with TRBD2. The V gene end was trimmed by 2 bases and the J gene end by 8 bases; junction bases not matched to a gene: 6. Germline values: CDR1 SGHTA, CDR2 FQGTGA. The CDR3 has 15 residues. The CDR3 region has the DNA TGTGCCAGCAGCTTACTCCCTAGCGGGGGCGATGAGCAGTTCTTC. Translation: CASSLLPSGGDEQFF. Complete variable domain (other parts from reference TRBV7-3 and TRBJ2-1): GAGVSQTPSNKVTEKGKYVELRCDPISGHTALYWYRQSLGQGPEFLIYFQGTGAADDSGLPNDRFFAVRPEGSVSTLKIQRTERGDSAVYLCASSLLPSGGDEQFFGPGTRLTVL.

The chain couples TRBV6-4 to TRBJ2-4, with D unclear. V lost 0 bases, J lost 6 bases, and 18 bases lay in between. The CDR3 is 17 amino acids. The germline V gene encodes CDR1 MRHNA and CDR2 SNTAGT. The CDR3: CASSDSWYHGKGNIQYF. In nucleotides, the CDR3 is TGTGCCAGCAGTGACTCGTGGTACCACGGTAAGGGAAACATTCAGTACTTC.